Shown below are 17 T cell receptor beta chains from a single sample sequenced in a study of blood T cell repertoires in COVID-19. Profiling relied on immunoSEQ multiplex PCR, and the TCRdb table lists in-frame clones only, not all of them. There are fewer than 250,000 clones in the sample; more than 70% occur only once, and roughly 2.9% lies in the top ten. Material for sequencing was peripheral blood. Receptor source: a man in his fifties with active or convalescent COVID-19.

Worth noting for this clone: Other nucleotide sequences in the sample specify the same CDR3. The chain uses TRBV19 and TRBJ2-7; D may be TRBD1 (6 bases). The V end lost 6 bases, the J end lost 0 bases, and 12 bases lay between the germline ends. Germline loops: CDR1 LNHDA, CDR2 SQIVND (reference sequence). This CDR3 has 14 amino acids. The CDR3 protein is CASSPQGSSYEQYF. CDR3 nucleotide sequence: TGTGCCAGTAGCCCCCAGGGGAGCTCCTACGAGCAGTACTTC. Filled out from reference TRBV19 and TRBJ2-7, the complete variable domain reads DGGITQSPKYLFRKEGQNVTLSCEQNLNHDAMYWYRQDPGQGLRLIYYSQIVNDFQKGDIAEGYSVSREKKESFPLTVTSAQKNPTAFYLCASSPQGSSYEQYFGPGTRLTVT.

V and J are TRBV4-2 and TRBJ2-7; the D gene is possibly TRBD2 (6 bases). Looked up from germline, CDR1 is LGHNA and CDR2 is YNFKEQ. V lost 4 bases to trimming and J lost 6 bases, with 19 bases between them. The CDR3 is 15 residues long. CDR3: CASSPPRRERTEQYF. The CDR3 DNA sequence: TGTGCCAGCAGCCCTCCCCGGCGGGAAAGGACCGAGCAGTACTTC.

The chain employs TRBV11-2 and TRBJ2-5; 7 bases are shared with TRBD1. Germline loops: CDR1 SGHAT, CDR2 FQNNGV. With 2 bases clipped from V and 2 bases from J, the junction kept 5 bases outside the gene matches. This CDR3 has 15 amino acids. CDR3 sequence reads: CASSLTDREQETQYF. The DNA of the CDR3 is TGTGCCAGCAGCTTAACAGACAGGGAGCAAGAGACCCAGTACTTC. Together with reference TRBV11-2 and TRBJ2-5, the CDR3 gives the full variable domain: EAGVAQSPRYKIIEKRQSVAFWCNPISGHATLYWYQQILGQGPKLLIQFQNNGVVDDSQLPKDRFSAERLKGVDSTLKIQPAKLEDSAVYLCASSLTDREQETQYFGPGTRLLVL.

This rearrangement joins TRBV10-3 to TRBJ1-1, with D unclear. V lost 6 bases and J 0 bases, leaving 14 bases between the germline ends. Germline CDR1 is ENHRY and CDR2 is SYGVKD. CDR3 length: 15 amino acids. Here the CDR3 reads CAISQLVGLNTEAFF. The CDR3 DNA reads TGTGCCATCAGCCAGCTCGTGGGCTTGAACACTGAAGCTTTCTTT.

The chain is built from TRBV27 and TRBJ2-3, with 8 bases that match TRBD1. CDR3 size: 15 residues. Germline CDR1 MNHEY, CDR2 SMNVEV (reference sequence). The V and J ends lost 5 bases and 2 bases, in that order; junction bases with no gene match: 6. The CDR3 protein is CASSRRQGYTDTQYF. In DNA form, the CDR3 reads TGTGCCAGCAGTCGCCGACAGGGGTACACAGATACGCAGTATTTT.

V and J are TRBV5-6 and TRBJ2-5; tentative D call: TRBD2 (6 bases). Germline V lookup: CDR1 SGHDT, CDR2 YYEEEE. Trimming stripped 4 bases from V and 4 bases from J, with 20 bases between. This CDR3 has 16 residues. Here the CDR3 reads CASSGRDGSSGETQYF. For the CDR3, the DNA is TGTGCCAGCAGCGGGCGGGACGGGAGTAGCGGAGAGACCCAGTACTTC.

This clone has only a few counts. The chain uses TRBV5-6 and TRBJ2-2, with D perhaps TRBD1 (5 bases). Per the germline V gene, CDR1 is SGHDT and CDR2 is YYEEEE. This CDR3 has 15 residues. Between the trimmed V and J ends, which lost 2 bases and 4 bases, there was a span of 12 bases. The DNA for the CDR3 is TGTGCCAGCAGCTTTCCCGTTAGGGGCACCGGGGAGCTGTTTTTT. Its protein product is CASSFPVRGTGELFF.

This sequence joins TRBV9 and TRBJ2-1; 7 bases map to TRBD1. CDR3 length equals 15 residues. V lost 2 bases, J lost 6 bases, and 8 bases stayed unmatched. The V gene's germline CDR1 is SGDLS and CDR2 YYNGEE. The CDR3 spells CASSVLGTEGNEQFF. In nucleotides, the CDR3 is TGTGCCAGCAGCGTTCTGGGGACAGAAGGCAATGAGCAGTTCTTC.

The CDR3 nucleotides read TGTGCCAGTAGTATGTCCAGGGGCGGGTATGGCTACACCTTC. Its translation is CASSMSRGGYGYTF. The genes are TRBV19 and TRBJ1-2, with TRBD1 as a possible D gene (6 bases). Looked up from germline, CDR1 is LNHDA and CDR2 is SQIVND (reference sequence). Between the trimmed V and J ends, which lost 3 bases and 5 bases, there was a span of 13 bases. This CDR3 has 14 amino acids.

The CDR3 is CASSIAGGINSYEQYF. The CDR3 DNA reads as TGTGCCAGTAGTATCGCAGGGGGGATAAACTCCTACGAGCAGTACTTC. The V and J genes are TRBV19 and TRBJ2-7; a possible D gene is TRBD1 (7 bases). With 3 bases removed from V and 0 bases from J, the gap between germline ends came to 15 bases. Germline CDR1 is LNHDA and CDR2 is SQIVND (reference sequence). This CDR3 comprises 16 residues.

This chain joins TRBV4-1 and TRBJ1-1; 9 nucleotides match TRBD1. This CDR3 is built from 14 residues. The V segment lost 5 bases and the J segment 1 base; nucleotides outside the gene matches: 2. Germline CDR1 is MGHRA and CDR2 is YSYEKL. CDR3 bases: TGCGCCAGCAGCTGGGACAGGGAGAACACTGAAGCTTTCTTT. Amino acids: CASSWDRENTEAFF.

The chain employs TRBV5-4 and TRBJ2-1, with TRBD2 identical over 10 bases. In germline, CDR1 is SGHNT, CDR2 YYREEE (reference sequence). The CDR3 is made up of 16 amino acids. The V gene end was trimmed by 4 bases and the J gene end by 2 bases; junction bases not matched to a gene: 6. CDR3 in DNA: TGTGCCAGCAGCCGCACAGCGGGAGGGGCCTACAATGAGCAGTTCTTC. Its protein is CASSRTAGGAYNEQFF.

This clone came up many times. The V gene is TRBV19, the J gene TRBJ1-2; tentatively, D is TRBD1 (5 bases). This CDR3 contains 16 residues. Between the trimmed V and J ends, which lost 3 bases and 8 bases, there was a span of 22 bases. CDR1 is LNHDA and CDR2 is SQIVND in the germline V gene (reference sequence). In DNA form, the CDR3 reads TGTGCCAGTAGTATGCGGCCAGGGTGGGATGGCTTCGGCTACACCTTC. Amino acids: CASSMRPGWDGFGYTF.

This clone was detected a few times. CDR3 nucleotides: TGCGCCAGCAGCTTGGGTACCCCGTCGGGGGAGCAGTACTTC. It codes for CASSLGTPSGEQYF. The chain recombines TRBV5-1 with TRBJ2-7; possibly TRBD2 for D (5 bases). Trimming removed 0 bases at V and 7 bases at J, with 14 bases between. The germline V gene encodes CDR1 SGHRS and CDR2 YFSETQ. CDR3 length: 14 amino acids.

The genes are TRBV7-8 and TRBJ1-3; no clear D gene. CDR3 length: 12 residues. Trimming took off 3 bases at V and 3 bases at J, with 3 bases between the two ends. Germline values: CDR1 SGHVS, CDR2 FQNEAQ. CDR3 DNA: TGTGCCAGCAGCTTGAGTGGAAACACCATATATTTT. Residues: CASSLSGNTIYF.

V gene TRBV5-1 combines with J gene TRBJ2-1; 12 nucleotides line up with TRBD2. The CDR3 is made up of 13 amino acids. Per the germline V gene, CDR1 is SGHRS and CDR2 is YFSETQ. The ends lost 9 bases at V and 10 bases at J; junction bases unmatched: 8. The CDR3, as DNA: TGCGCCACCAACCTAGCGGGAGGGCCGGAGCAGTTCTTC. As protein: CATNLAGGPEQFF.

The V and J genes are TRBV3-1 (or the pseudogene TRBV3-2) and TRBJ2-1, with D perhaps matching TRBD1 (5 bases). The CDR3 totals 18 residues. Germline CDR1 and CDR2: LGHDT and YNNKEL (reference sequence). V was shortened by 3 bases and J by 2 bases, with 20 bases between the two germline ends. The CDR3 nucleotides read TGTGCCAGCAGCCAGGATCGTTCACAGGCCGATCCCTACAATGAGCAGTTCTTC. Translation gives CASSQDRSQADPYNEQFF.